Listed here are 31 T cell receptor beta chains from one sample, sequenced in a study of blood T cell repertoires in COVID-19. TCRdb's table, derived via immunoSEQ multiplex PCR, lists solely in-frame clones and lacks some. The sample has hundreds of thousands of clones, approximately 88% seen once. The material sequenced was PBMCs or T cells enriched from blood (not recorded which). These receptors were taken from a woman aged 18-30 years who had recovered from COVID-19.

The gene calls are TRBV28 and TRBJ1-2; D is undetermined. Germline loops: CDR1 MDHEN, CDR2 SYDVKM. Trimming took off 5 bases at V and 4 bases at J, with 14 bases between the two ends. The CDR3 covers 14 residues. CDR3 nucleotide sequence: TGTGCCAGCAGTAGTAGGCAGGCCCCCTATGGCTACACCTTC. As protein: CASSSRQAPYGYTF.

V and J are TRBV11-2 and TRBJ2-7; 8 bases map to TRBD1. Looked up from germline, CDR1 is SGHAT and CDR2 is FQNNGV. The CDR3 loop spans 14 amino acids. J was trimmed by 6 bases and V by 1 base; bases with no gene match: 5. CDR3 amino acids: CASSLVQGASEQYF. The CDR3 nucleotides read TGTGCCAGCAGCTTAGTTCAGGGGGCGAGCGAGCAGTACTTC.

This chain connects TRBV19 to TRBJ1-1; D perhaps matches TRBD1 (6 bases). The CDR3 runs to 15 residues. Germline V gene lookup returns CDR1 LNHDA and CDR2 SQIVND (reference sequence). Trimming shortened V by 4 bases and J by 7 bases, and 19 bases separated the two germline ends. CDR3 DNA sequence: TGTGCCAGTAGTAGCATCATACAGGGTTGGGGTGAAGCTTTCTTT. Residues: CASSSIIQGWGEAFF.

The gene calls are TRBV25-1 and TRBJ1-2, with 9 bases matching TRBD1. CDR3 length: 15 amino acids. Germline assignment: CDR1 MGHDK and CDR2 SYGVNS. V shed 1 base and J 7 bases; nucleotides not matched to a gene: 7. This CDR3 reads CASSEFTGGRGGYTF. CDR3 coding DNA: TGTGCCAGCAGTGAATTTACAGGGGGCCGGGGTGGCTACACCTTC.

The rearrangement links TRBV6-5 to TRBJ2-1, with TRBD2 identical over 8 bases. This CDR3 comprises 13 residues. The J segment lost 7 bases and the V segment lost 8 bases, leaving 7 bases of the junction unmatched. Germline values: CDR1 MNHEY, CDR2 SVGAGI. The CDR3 bases are TGTGCCAGCGCGGCGGGGGGAGAAAATGAGCAGTTCTTC. Its protein product is CASAAGGENEQFF.

V is TRBV7-8 and J is TRBJ2-7, with TRBD2 matching over 8 bases. The V segment lost 3 bases and the J segment 6 bases; nucleotides outside the gene matches: 10. This CDR3 has 15 amino acids. Germline CDR1 reads SGHVS; CDR2 reads FQNEAQ. CDR3 in amino acids: CASSFSSGHYLEQYF. CDR3 in DNA: TGTGCCAGCAGCTTCTCTAGCGGGCATTACCTCGAGCAGTACTTC. The complete variable domain, with remaining parts taken from reference TRBV7-8 and TRBJ2-7, reads GAGVSQSPRYKVAKRGQDVALRCDPISGHVSLFWYQQALGQGPEFLTYFQNEAQLDKSGLPSDRFFAERPEGSVSTLKIQRTQQEDSAVYLCASSFSSGHYLEQYFGPGTRLTVT.

This clone appeared a few times. The J gene is TRBJ1-6, the V gene TRBV28; D possibly corresponds to TRBD1 (5 bases). The CDR3 loop spans 17 amino acids. Germline V gives CDR1 MDHEN, CDR2 SYDVKM. V was trimmed by 7 bases and J by 1 base, leaving 17 bases between them. The CDR3 DNA is TGTGCCAGCACAGGAACAGGCTATTTATCCTATAATTCACCCCTCCACTTT. Its translation: CASTGTGYLSYNSPLHF.

V is TRBV6-4 and J is TRBJ1-5, with D possibly matching TRBD1 (6 bases). This CDR3 has 13 residues. Germline CDR1 MRHNA, CDR2 SNTAGT. V lost 3 bases and J lost 5, with 8 bases in between. The CDR3 protein is CASSEGQHQPQHF. The CDR3 nucleotides read TGTGCCAGCAGTGAGGGACAACATCAGCCCCAGCATTTT.

The chain uses TRBV4-2 and TRBJ1-5, with D maybe TRBD1 (5 bases). Germline loops: CDR1 LGHNA, CDR2 YNFKEQ. This CDR3 contains 14 residues. Trimming took off 4 bases at V and 4 bases at J, with 11 bases between the two ends. CDR3 sequence reads: CASSPEGPNQPQHF. CDR3 bases: TGTGCCAGCAGCCCAGAGGGGCCTAATCAGCCCCAGCATTTT.

This clone has a single count. The chain links TRBV9 to TRBJ1-1, with D uncertain. V was trimmed by 2 bases and J by 6 bases, leaving 14 bases between them. CDR1 is SGDLS, CDR2 YYNGEE, per germline. The CDR3 runs 14 residues. For the CDR3, the DNA is TGTGCCAGCAGCGTCATCTCAGGTGGCGCTGAAGCTTTCTTT. This gives the protein CASSVISGGAEAFF.

The chain couples TRBV14 to TRBJ1-2; the D is unclear. Trimming left V 3 bases short and J 0 bases short, with 5 bases between. Germline V lookup: CDR1 SGHDN, CDR2 FVKESK. There are 13 residues in the CDR3. CDR3 coding DNA: TGTGCCAGCAGCCACGACACTAACTATGGCTACACCTTC. Translating gives CASSHDTNYGYTF.

This chain connects TRBV15 to TRBJ2-1; 13 positions match TRBD2. The germline gives CDR1 LNHNV, CDR2 YYDKDF (reference sequence). V gave up 0 bases and J gave up 11 bases; unmatched junction bases: 10. CDR3 size: 17 residues. For the CDR3, the DNA is TGTGCCACCAGCAGAGATCTGAGAACTAGCGGGGGGGGAAAGCAGTTCTTC. This encodes CATSRDLRTSGGGKQFF.

This clone showed up many times. V and J are TRBV29-1 and TRBJ1-2; D gene uncertain. Trimming shortened V by 3 bases and J by 2 bases, and 10 bases separated the two germline ends. This CDR3 spans 13 amino acids. From germline, CDR1 is SQVTM and CDR2 ANQGSEA. The CDR3 nucleotides are TGCAGCGTTGATGGACTCACCAACTATGGCTACACCTTC. Translated: CSVDGLTNYGYTF.

The V and J genes are TRBV30 and TRBJ1-4; TRBD1 aligns across 9 bases. With 7 bases clipped from V and 7 bases from J, the junction kept 16 bases outside the gene matches. The CDR3 contains 16 residues. CDR1 is GTSNPN and CDR2 is SVGIG in the germline V gene (reference sequence). CDR3 DNA sequence: TGTGCCTTCTCCGGGACAGGGTTCGCGAGTGGTGAAAAACTGTTTTTT. Protein sequence: CAFSGTGFASGEKLFF.

This chain's CDR3 is CASSYKGVTRNYGYTF. In nucleotides, the CDR3 is TGTGCCAGCAGTTATAAGGGGGTTACTAGAAACTATGGCTACACCTTC. This chain connects TRBV27 to TRBJ1-2, with a tentative D call TRBD1 (6 bases). Between the trimmed V and J ends, which lost 4 bases and 2 bases, there was a span of 17 bases. Per the germline V gene, CDR1 is MNHEY and CDR2 is SMNVEV (reference sequence). The length of the CDR3 is 16 residues.

V and J are TRBV25-1 and TRBJ2-1, with 9 bases aligning to TRBD2. V dropped 5 bases and J dropped 8; count of bases not matched to a gene: 10. Germline values: CDR1 MGHDK, CDR2 SYGVNS. This CDR3 is built from 15 residues. This CDR3 reads CASSFSGGRGDEQFF. CDR3 DNA: TGTGCCAGCAGTTTTTCGGGCGGGAGGGGGGATGAGCAGTTCTTC. The whole variable domain, remainder taken from reference TRBV25-1 and TRBJ2-1, is EADIYQTPRYLVIGTGKKITLECSQTMGHDKMYWYQQDPGMELHLIHYSYGVNSTEKGDLSSESTVSRIRTEHFPLTLESARPSHTSQYLCASSFSGGRGDEQFFGPGTRLTVL.

The CDR3 DNA reads as TGTGCCAGCAGCTTAGATTGGCTCGGGGGGTCAGAGACCCAGTACTTC. Translated, it gives CASSLDWLGGSETQYF. The chain uses TRBV7-9 and TRBJ2-5, with 7 bases aligning to TRBD2. This CDR3 is built from 16 residues. Trimming cost V 1 base and J 4 bases; bases outside gene matches: 9. Germline assignment: CDR1 SEHNR and CDR2 FQNEAQ (reference sequence).

This chain links TRBV6-5 with TRBJ1-4; D gene uncertain. Germline V gives CDR1 MNHEY, CDR2 SVGAGI. This CDR3 comprises 13 residues. V was clipped by 2 bases and J by 8 bases, with 9 bases between them. In nucleotides, the CDR3 is TGTGCCAGCAGTTACGGTTCAGTCGAAAAACTGTTTTTT. Translation: CASSYGSVEKLFF.

This chain links TRBV11-2 with TRBJ2-1; D is possibly TRBD1 (6 bases). Per the germline V gene, CDR1 is SGHAT and CDR2 is FQNNGV. Trimming took off 6 bases at V and 10 bases at J, with 25 bases between the two ends. The CDR3 spans 16 residues. DNA for the CDR3: TGTGCCAGCAGTTATTCTCCGGGACAACCTCAGCGGGAGCAGTTCTTC. This sequence encodes CASSYSPGQPQREQFF.

This clone was seen a single time. The chain uses TRBV6-5 and TRBJ2-7; no firm D call. Germline CDR1 MNHEY, CDR2 SVGAGI. The V and J ends lost 2 bases and 4 bases respectively, with 15 bases between them. This CDR3 is built from 15 residues. The CDR3 reads CASSYGVPAEYEQYF. Here the CDR3 DNA reads TGTGCCAGCAGTTACGGAGTTCCCGCGGAGTACGAGCAGTACTTC.

The rearrangement joins TRBV11-3 to TRBJ2-3; perhaps TRBD1 as D (6 bases). V lost 5 bases and J lost 10, with 16 bases in between. The CDR3 sequence is 13 residues long. The germline gives CDR1 SGHNT, CDR2 YENEEA. The DNA of the CDR3 is TGTGCCAGCAGCCCCGACAGGTCTGTTTCGCAGTATTTT. Translated, it gives CASSPDRSVSQYF.

V is TRBV7-2 and J is TRBJ2-5; no definite D call. The germline V and J ends were trimmed by 3 bases and 5 bases, with 7 bases remaining between them. CDR3 length: 12 amino acids. Germline loops: CDR1 SGHTA, CDR2 FQGNSA. The CDR3 region is CASSFPGETQYF. CDR3 DNA sequence: TGTGCCAGCAGCTTCCCCGGGGAGACCCAGTACTTC.

This sequence joins TRBV13 and TRBJ2-5; the D is unclear. Germline CDR1 and CDR2: PRHDT and FYEKMQ (reference sequence). The V end was cut by 3 bases, the J end by 5 bases, with 4 bases between. The CDR3 extends over 11 amino acids. The CDR3 DNA is TGTGCCAGCAGCTTGAGGGAGACCCAGTACTTC. Translated: CASSLRETQYF.

The table lists this clone with many counts. This chain joins TRBV7-2 and TRBJ2-7, with D possibly matching TRBD2 (5 bases). The V end was cut by 5 bases, the J end by 7 bases, with 15 bases between. CDR1 SGHTA and CDR2 FQGNSA come from the germline V gene. There are 13 residues in the CDR3. The CDR3 nucleotides read TGTGCCAGCAGCCCTAGCCTAGCCGGGGAGCAGTACTTC. It encodes CASSPSLAGEQYF.

The chain joins TRBV7-3 to TRBJ2-3; TRBD2 matches 7 bases. V was clipped by 0 bases and J by 6 bases; unmatched bases: 3. CDR1 and CDR2 from the germline V gene are SGHTA and FQGTGA. The CDR3 runs to 14 residues. CDR3 sequence: CASSLTGGRDTQYF. The CDR3 region has the DNA TGTGCCAGCAGCTTAACCGGGGGGAGGGATACGCAGTATTTT.

This chain connects TRBV6-1 to TRBJ1-3; D not certain. The CDR3 runs 13 residues. In germline, CDR1 is MNHNS, CDR2 SASEGT. V shed 2 bases and J shed 2 bases, with 4 bases lying between them. This chain's CDR3 is CASSEITGNTIYF. Written as DNA, the CDR3 is TGTGCCAGCAGTGAAATTACTGGAAACACCATATATTTT.

This clone was found many times. V is TRBV27 and J is TRBJ1-1, with 7 bases matching TRBD1. This CDR3 region has 15 residues. The germline gives CDR1 MNHEY, CDR2 SMNVEV (reference sequence). Trimming cost V 2 bases and J 1 base; bases outside gene matches: 4. The CDR3 loop is CASSLETGRNTEAFF. CDR3 coding DNA: TGTGCCAGCAGTTTAGAGACAGGGCGGAACACTGAAGCTTTCTTT.

The chain combines TRBV5-6 with TRBJ1-2; maybe TRBD1 (6 bases). CDR1 is SGHDT and CDR2 is YYEEEE in the germline V gene. The CDR3 loop spans 16 amino acids. Trimming left V 3 bases short and J 0 bases short, with 15 bases between. The DNA of the CDR3 is TGTGCCAGCAGCTCACAGGGAGGGGGGGCTAACTATGGCTACACCTTC. It specifies CASSSQGGGANYGYTF. Filled out from reference TRBV5-6 and TRBJ1-2, the complete variable domain reads DAGVTQSPTHLIKTRGQQVTLRCSPKSGHDTVSWYQQALGQGPQFIFQYYEEEERQRGNFPDRFSGHQFPNYSSELNVNALLLGDSALYLCASSSQGGGANYGYTFGSGTRLTVV.

This clone was observed once. The chain combines TRBV29-1 with TRBJ2-2; no clear D gene. V lost 1 base and J lost 5, with 5 bases in between. CDR3 length equals 12 residues. Germline V gives CDR1 SQVTM, CDR2 ANQGSEA. DNA for the CDR3: TGCAGCGTTGAAGTGGCAACCGGGGAGCTGTTTTTT. It codes for CSVEVATGELFF.

The V call is TRBV7-9, the J call TRBJ1-1; no clear D gene. Trimming cost V 2 bases and J 0 bases, with 4 bases left between them. CDR3 length: 13 amino acids. The germline gives CDR1 SEHNR, CDR2 FQNEAQ (reference sequence). The CDR3 nucleotides are TGTGCCAGCAGCTTACAGATGAACACTGAAGCTTTCTTT. It specifies CASSLQMNTEAFF.

CDR3 nucleotide sequence: TGTGCCAGCAGCGCAACAGGTATCAGTGGCTACACCTTC. Protein: CASSATGISGYTF. J is TRBJ1-2 and V is TRBV9; D is perhaps TRBD1 (5 bases). Germline V gene sequence: CDR1 SGDLS, CDR2 YYNGEE. V was trimmed by 3 bases and J by 7 bases, leaving 13 bases between them. The CDR3 has 13 amino acids.